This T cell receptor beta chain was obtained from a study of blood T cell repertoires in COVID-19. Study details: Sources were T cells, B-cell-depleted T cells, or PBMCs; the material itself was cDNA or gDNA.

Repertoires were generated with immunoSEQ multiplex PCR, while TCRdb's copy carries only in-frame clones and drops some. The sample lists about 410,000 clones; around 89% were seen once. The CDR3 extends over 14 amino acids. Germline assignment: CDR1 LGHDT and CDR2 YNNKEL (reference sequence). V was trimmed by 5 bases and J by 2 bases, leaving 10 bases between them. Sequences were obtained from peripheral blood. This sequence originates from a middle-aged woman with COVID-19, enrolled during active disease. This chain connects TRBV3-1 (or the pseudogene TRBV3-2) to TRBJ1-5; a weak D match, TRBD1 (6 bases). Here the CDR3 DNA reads TGTGCCAGCAGCGAGAACAGGGGCAATCAGCCCCAGCATTTT. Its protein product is CASSENRGNQPQHF.